This T cell receptor (beta chain) was identified in a study of response to subunit inactivated influenza vaccine (dated by TCRdb to 2016 to 2019). For context, the study as a whole: Deep quantitative profiling of the T cell receptor repertoire was used in the study to follow responses to a trivalent subunit inactivated influenza vaccine. What the work shows at the level of the full study, not this receptor alone: According to the authors, only a limited number of new T cells may be recruited by each seasonal influenza vaccination.

About this clonotype: Its antigen is unknown. A read error is possible here, since a much larger clone lies one base away.

Library construction relied on RT-PCR. Sequencer: Illumina HiSeq 2500. The raw public data were reprocessed by TCRdb itself: fastp quality trimming at Q25, MiXCR clonotype calling, in-frame beta chains only. Merged by CDR3 protein, the rows form single entries marked with the most common genes and DNA. The sample table holds approximately 490,000 distinct CDR3 sequences, of which 7.2% were seen once. Around 13% of the sample is held by the ten biggest clonotypes. The TCR was taken from a man aged 50 to 75 who received an inactivated influenza vaccine. Donor details come from another sample of the same person, matched by shared clones. Sequenced material: PBMCs from blood, taken around 25 months after vaccination.

The DNA reads as follows: TGTGCCAGCAGTTTAGAGGGGGCCCGCAAAGAGACCCAGTACTTC. Translated, this is CASSLEGARKETQYF. The rearrangement combines TRBV12-3 or TRBV12-4 with TRBJ2-5; 7 of the junction bases match TRBD1. Germline trimming amounts to 1 base on V and 3 bases on J, with 5 as the count of junction bases outside the gene matches. From the cysteine up to the phenylalanine, the CDR3 has a length of 15 residues. CDR3 DNA only is kept here, 45 bases in frame from base 1.